This T cell receptor beta chain was identified in a study of T cell responses to AZD1222 COVID-19 vaccine. Some clones are missing from TCRdb's copy, which holds only in-frame ones; the method was immunoSEQ multiplex PCR. The sample yields 100,000 or so clones, roughly 87% seen once. For this clone: Its specificity is not known.

Findings and caveats of the study: Most donors were white British and more were female, and clonal diversity was possibly underestimated. The study found vaccine-associated CD4 TCRs spanning spike, dominant at 160-218 and 743-854.

The sample consisted of peripheral blood, taken on day 0 of AZD1222 vaccination. This clonotype was obtained from an adult in good health.

CDR3 bases: TGTGCCAGCAGTTACCCCTCTGATCAGTACTTC. Protein: CASSYPSDQYF. The rearrangement uses TRBV6-2 or TRBV6-3 and TRBJ2-7, with no clear D. Germline CDR1 MNHEY, CDR2 SVGEGT. Between the trimmed V and J ends, which lost 2 bases and 10 bases, there was a span of 9 bases. This CDR3 has 11 residues.